What follows are 8 T cell receptor beta chains derived from one specimen sequenced in a study of a mutant IDH1 vaccine in newly diagnosed glioma. No antigen is known for these receptors. Data came from immunoSEQ multiplex PCR; TCRdb stores just in-frame clones and leaves some out. The profile covers about 62,000 clones, with approximately 91% appearing a single time and approximately 1.9% taken by the ten largest. Time point here: week 11, during vaccination. Vaccinated patients received 300 ug of mutant IDH1 20-mer peptide per dose, with topical imiquimod. Material: PBMCs, obtained from a glioma patient whose treatment included an IDH1 peptide vaccine. These receptors all stem from a middle-aged man with glioma.

The chain combines TRBV19 with TRBJ2-1, with 8 bases aligning to TRBD2. Germline values: CDR1 LNHDA, CDR2 SQIVND (reference sequence). The J segment lost 7 bases and the V segment lost 6 bases, leaving 8 bases of the junction unmatched. This CDR3 region has 14 residues. This CDR3 is CASSAGGGGNEQFF. The CDR3 nucleotides are TGTGCCAGTAGCGCGGGGGGTGGTGGGAATGAGCAGTTCTTC.

The CDR3 DNA reads as TGTGCCATCAGTGACCGTGGAGGGGTCACAGATACGCAGTATTTT. It specifies CAISDRGGVTDTQYF. The V call is TRBV10-3, the J call TRBJ2-3; D may be TRBD2 (6 bases). Trimming took 3 bases from V and 2 from J, leaving 12 bases between them. CDR1 and CDR2 (germline): ENHRY, SYGVKD. The CDR3 is 15 amino acids.

The gene calls are TRBV10-3 and TRBJ1-1, with D unclear. CDR1 ENHRY and CDR2 SYGVKD come from the germline V gene. V was shortened by 4 bases and J by 5 bases, with 11 bases between the two germline ends. The CDR3 spans 13 residues. CDR3 sequence reads: CAISGAGNTEAFF. The CDR3, as DNA: TGTGCCATCAGTGGAGCCGGGAATACTGAAGCTTTCTTT.

V gene TRBV7-2 combines with J gene TRBJ2-1, with 9 bases matching TRBD1. There are 19 residues in the CDR3. With V trimmed by 2 bases and J by 4 bases, 15 bases remained unmatched. Germline values: CDR1 SGHTA, CDR2 FQGNSA. CDR3 bases: TGTGCCAGCAGCTTACGCGGGACAGGGAGGCTCTACTCGTACAATGAGCAGTTCTTC. Translating it yields CASSLRGTGRLYSYNEQFF.

This clone was counted a single time. The J gene is TRBJ2-3, the V gene TRBV5-1; tentatively, D is TRBD1 (7 bases). Germline CDR1 is SGHRS and CDR2 is YFSETQ. The V gene lost 0 bases and the J gene lost 7 bases, with 15 bases spanning the gap. This CDR3 is built from 15 residues. CDR3 amino acids: CASSLGGTADNTQYF. The CDR3 DNA is TGCGCCAGCAGCTTGGGCGGGACAGCAGATAATACGCAGTATTTT.

The chain has TRBV5-8 and TRBJ1-2, with 8 bases matching TRBD1. Per germline, CDR1 SGHTS and CDR2 YDEGEE. The length of the CDR3 is 13 residues. Losses at the gene ends were 5 bases for V and 6 bases for J; bases not matched to a gene: 6. CDR3 DNA: TGTGCCAGCAGACCGACAGGGGTGGATGGCTACACCTTC. This translates into CASRPTGVDGYTF.

The J gene is TRBJ1-2, the V gene TRBV7-8; D not certain. V lost 4 bases and J 7 bases, leaving 22 bases between the germline ends. CDR1 is SGHVS, CDR2 FQNEAQ, per germline. The CDR3 covers 16 residues. The CDR3 DNA reads as TGTGCCAGCAGCTCATCCTCTATACGGAACCCCCGTGGCTACACCTTC. Protein sequence: CASSSSSIRNPRGYTF.

The chain uses TRBV4-3 and TRBJ1-6, with 7 positions matching TRBD1. The length of the CDR3 is 17 residues. The V and J ends lost 3 bases and 5 bases, in that order; junction bases with no gene match: 10. Germline CDR1 is LGHNA and CDR2 is YSLEER. CDR3 region: CASSQVDRASHNSPLHF. CDR3 DNA: TGCGCCAGCAGCCAGGTAGACAGGGCTTCTCATAATTCACCCCTCCACTTT.